Each of the 17 T cell receptor beta chains below was sequenced from the same sample in a study of blood T cell repertoires in COVID-19. The method was immunoSEQ multiplex PCR; TCRdb's version includes in-frame clones alone and lacks a portion of them. The sample includes some 270,000 clones, roughly 84% seen only once; the top ten take around 14%. Material: peripheral blood. These receptor sequences come from a person aged 65-85 years with COVID-19, enrolled during active disease.

V and J are TRBV4-1 and TRBJ1-1, with 9 positions matching TRBD1. With V trimmed by 5 bases and J by 6 bases, 13 bases remained unmatched. Germline CDR1 reads MGHRA; CDR2 reads YSYEKL. CDR3 length: 16 residues. This CDR3 reads CASSLEVTGGVAEAFF. As DNA, the CDR3 is TGCGCCAGCAGCTTAGAAGTAACAGGGGGCGTCGCTGAAGCTTTCTTT.

V and J are TRBV30 and TRBJ2-7; possible D gene TRBD1, 5 bases. This CDR3 spans 13 amino acids. Between the trimmed V and J ends, which lost 0 bases and 4 bases, there was a span of 10 bases. Germline V gives CDR1 GTSNPN, CDR2 SVGIG (reference sequence). CDR3 in amino acids: CAWSVLRGYEQYF. CDR3 bases: TGTGCCTGGAGTGTACTAAGGGGATACGAGCAGTACTTC.

V and J are TRBV7-2 and TRBJ1-5, with TRBD1 identical over 11 bases. The CDR3 loop spans 16 amino acids. Per the germline V gene, CDR1 is SGHTA and CDR2 is FQGNSA. Trimming at V came to 5 bases and at J to 4 bases, leaving 7 bases not matched to a gene. The CDR3, as DNA: TGTGCCAGCAGCCAGTTAGGACAGGGGGCAAATCAGCCCCAGCATTTT. It is translated as CASSQLGQGANQPQHF. Full variable domain (remainder filled in from reference TRBV7-2 and TRBJ1-5): GAGVSQSPSNKVTEKGKDVELRCDPISGHTALYWYRQSLGQGLEFLIYFQGNSAPDKSGLPSDRFSAERTGGSVSTLTIQRTQQEDSAVYLCASSQLGQGANQPQHFGDGTRLSIL.

The chain is built from TRBV7-6 and TRBJ1-2; a possible D gene is TRBD1 (5 bases). The CDR3 runs 15 residues. The V end was cut by 1 base, the J end by 8 bases, with 17 bases between. Germline CDR1 reads SGHVS; CDR2 reads FNYEAQ. The CDR3 DNA sequence: TGTGCCAGCAGCTTAGGGCAGGGAAGTAGGGGCGGCTACACCTTC. Protein product: CASSLGQGSRGGYTF.

The V and J genes are TRBV30 and TRBJ1-5; no clear D gene. There are 14 residues in the CDR3. Germline V CDR1 and CDR2: GTSNPN, SVGIG (reference sequence). The germline V and J ends were trimmed by 5 bases and 4 bases, with 15 bases remaining between them. The CDR3 sequence is CAWGGLYSNQPQHF. DNA for the CDR3: TGTGCCTGGGGCGGACTTTACAGTAATCAGCCCCAGCATTTT.

This clone showed up just a few times. The chain combines TRBV7-8 with TRBJ1-1; possible D gene TRBD1, 5 bases. CDR1 and CDR2 (germline): SGHVS, FQNEAQ. Trimming took off 1 base at V and 4 bases at J, with 7 bases between the two ends. The CDR3 loop spans 13 amino acids. In nucleotides, the CDR3 is TGTGCCAGCAGCTTAGGGGGACTCACTGAAGCTTTCTTT. Protein: CASSLGGLTEAFF. Combining the CDR3 with reference TRBV7-8 and TRBJ1-1 gives the whole variable domain GAGVSQSPRYKVAKRGQDVALRCDPISGHVSLFWYQQALGQGPEFLTYFQNEAQLDKSGLPSDRFFAERPEGSVSTLKIQRTQQEDSAVYLCASSLGGLTEAFFGQGTRLTVV.

A remark on this clone: Other DNA sequences in the sample encode the same CDR3. The gene calls are TRBV6-2 or TRBV6-3 and TRBJ1-5; D gene uncertain. Germline CDR1 and CDR2: MNHEY and SVGEGT. V was cut by 0 bases and J by 3 bases, with 9 bases left in between. The CDR3 has 15 amino acids. DNA for the CDR3: TGTGCCAGCAGTTACTCTACGGGTTCCAATCAGCCCCAGCATTTT. Its translation: CASSYSTGSNQPQHF.

The chain joins TRBV4-3 to TRBJ2-3; weak D call: TRBD2 (5 bases). CDR1 and CDR2 from the germline V gene are LGHNA and YSLEER. V lost 0 bases and J 7 bases, leaving 14 bases between the germline ends. There are 15 residues in the CDR3. The CDR3 here is CASSQDPGVRYTQYF. The DNA of the CDR3 is TGCGCCAGCAGCCAAGATCCCGGGGTCCGTTATACGCAGTATTTT.

This clone was seen just once. V is TRBV12-3 or TRBV12-4 and J is TRBJ2-7; maybe TRBD1 (5 bases). The germline V and J ends were trimmed by 6 bases and 3 bases, with 9 bases remaining between them. The CDR3 spans 12 residues. CDR3 residues: CASSSTDYEQYF. CDR3 nucleotide sequence: TGTGCCAGCAGCTCGACAGACTACGAGCAGTACTTC.

The chain uses TRBV15 and TRBJ2-7; D possibly corresponds to TRBD1 (7 bases). The CDR3 is made up of 16 amino acids. Deletions cut 1 base from V and 4 bases from J, with 17 bases between. The germline V gene encodes CDR1 LNHNV and CDR2 YYDKDF (reference sequence). This CDR3 is CATSRGRGRNLYEQYF. CDR3 bases: TGTGCCACCAGCAGAGGGAGGGGGCGTAACCTGTACGAGCAGTACTTC.

The chain joins TRBV27 to TRBJ1-1; the D is unclear. The CDR3 spans 13 residues. Trimming pared 8 bases from V and 1 base from J, leaving 11 bases between. Per the germline V gene, CDR1 is MNHEY and CDR2 is SMNVEV (reference sequence). The CDR3 protein is CASGWASNTEAFF. The CDR3 nucleotides read TGTGCCAGCGGTTGGGCGTCGAACACTGAAGCTTTCTTT.

The CDR3 region is CASSLQSSFYEQYF. Written as DNA, the CDR3 is TGTGCCAGCAGCCTACAGAGTTCTTTCTACGAGCAGTACTTC. J is TRBJ2-7 and V is TRBV5-5; no clear D gene. There are 14 residues in the CDR3. The V gene's germline CDR1 is SGHKS and CDR2 YYEKEE (reference sequence). Trimming removed 4 bases from V and 3 bases from J, with 14 bases in between.

The chain joins TRBV5-1 to TRBJ1-3; 8 bases fit TRBD1. The CDR3 consists of 15 residues. Trimming took 4 bases from V and 4 from J; bases not matched to a gene: 7. CDR1 is SGHRS and CDR2 is YFSETQ in the germline V gene. DNA of the CDR3: TGCGCCAGCAGCGCCAGGACAGGGAACGGAAACACCATATATTTT. Its translation: CASSARTGNGNTIYF.

On this clone: The same CDR3 is also encoded by other DNA sequences in this sample. The chain carries TRBV5-1 and TRBJ1-1, with TRBD1 matching 8 bases. The CDR3 totals 13 residues. Germline V CDR1 and CDR2: SGHRS, YFSETQ. V lost 4 bases, J lost 5 bases, and 4 bases stayed unmatched. The CDR3, as DNA: TGCGCCAGCAGCCCCGGACAGGGTACTGAAGCTTTCTTT. It specifies CASSPGQGTEAFF. The full variable domain, with the rest looked up from reference TRBV5-1 and TRBJ1-1, is KAGVTQTPRYLIKTRGQQVTLSCSPISGHRSVSWYQQTPGQGLQFLFEYFSETQRNKGNFPGRFSGRQFSNSRSEMNVSTLELGDSALYLCASSPGQGTEAFFGQGTRLTVV.

This rearrangement joins TRBV15 to TRBJ2-2; TRBD2 aligns across 14 bases. The V gene's germline CDR1 is LNHNV and CDR2 YYDKDF (reference sequence). The CDR3 has 14 residues. Unmatched junction bases numbered 2, after V lost 7 bases and J lost 7 bases. CDR3 DNA: TGTGCCACCACCGGACTAGCGGGGGGCGGGGAGCTGTTTTTT. This gives the protein CATTGLAGGGELFF.

This clone was recorded once. CDR3 loop: CASSRQGFYGYTF. The CDR3 coding sequence is TGTGCCAGCAGTCGACAGGGATTCTATGGCTACACCTTC. The chain combines TRBV28 with TRBJ1-2; 7 bases are a match to TRBD1. With 5 bases clipped from V and 4 bases from J, the junction kept 4 bases outside the gene matches. The germline CDR1 and CDR2 sequences are MDHEN and SYDVKM. This CDR3 comprises 13 residues.

The V gene is TRBV5-4, the J gene TRBJ1-6, with D possibly being TRBD1 (5 bases). V lost 0 bases and J 10 bases, leaving 17 bases between the germline ends. The CDR3 totals 16 residues. Germline loops: CDR1 SGHNT, CDR2 YYREEE (reference sequence). The CDR3: CASSLGQGRTGSPLHF. CDR3 in DNA: TGTGCCAGCAGCTTGGGGCAGGGCAGGACCGGGTCACCCCTCCACTTT. Variable domain in full (rest from reference TRBV5-4 and TRBJ1-6): ETGVTQSPTHLIKTRGQQVTLRCSSQSGHNTVSWYQQALGQGPQFIFQYYREEENGRGNFPPRFSGLQFPNYSSELNVNALELDDSALYLCASSLGQGRTGSPLHFGNGTRLTVT.